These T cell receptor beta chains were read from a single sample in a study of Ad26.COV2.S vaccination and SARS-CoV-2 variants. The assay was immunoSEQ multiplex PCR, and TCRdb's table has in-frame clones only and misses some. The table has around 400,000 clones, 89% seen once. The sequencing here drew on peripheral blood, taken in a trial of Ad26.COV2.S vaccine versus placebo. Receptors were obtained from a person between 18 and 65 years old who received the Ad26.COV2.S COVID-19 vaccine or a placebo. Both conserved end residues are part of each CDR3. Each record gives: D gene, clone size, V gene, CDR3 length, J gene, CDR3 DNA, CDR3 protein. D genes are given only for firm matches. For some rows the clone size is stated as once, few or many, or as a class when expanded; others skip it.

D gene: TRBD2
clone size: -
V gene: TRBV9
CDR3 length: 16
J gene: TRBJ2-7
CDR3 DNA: TGTGCCAGCAGCGTAGCCCCGACTCGGGGGGACTACGAGCAGTACTTC
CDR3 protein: CASSVAPTRGDYEQYF

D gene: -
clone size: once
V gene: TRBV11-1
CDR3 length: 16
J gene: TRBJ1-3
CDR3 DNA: TGTGCCAGCAGCTTCGGAGACCCCGACTCTGGAAACACCATATATTTT
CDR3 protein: CASSFGDPDSGNTIYF

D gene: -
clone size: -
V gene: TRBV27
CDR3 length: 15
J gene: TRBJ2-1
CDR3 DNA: TGTGCCAGCAGTTTCCGGCGGAGTAAGAACAATGAGCAGTTCTTC
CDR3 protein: CASSFRRSKNNEQFF

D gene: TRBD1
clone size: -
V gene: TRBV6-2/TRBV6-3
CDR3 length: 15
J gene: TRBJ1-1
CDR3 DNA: TGTGCCAGCAGTAACCCGACAGGGGCTGGCACTGAAGCTTTCTTT
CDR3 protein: CASSNPTGAGTEAFF

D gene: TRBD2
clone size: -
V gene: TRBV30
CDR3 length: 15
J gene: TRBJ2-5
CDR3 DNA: TGTGCCTGGAGTCCTGGCGGGAGCGGTCGAGAGACCCAGTACTTC
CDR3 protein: CAWSPGGSGRETQYF

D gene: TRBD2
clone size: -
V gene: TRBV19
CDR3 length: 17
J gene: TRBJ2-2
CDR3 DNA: TGTGCCAGCAAGAATGTATTGGGCGGGAGTGTAGGCGGGGAGCTGTTTTTT
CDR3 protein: CASKNVLGGSVGGELFF

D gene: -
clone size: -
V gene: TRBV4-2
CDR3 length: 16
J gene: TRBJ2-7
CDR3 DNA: TGTGCCAGCAGCCAAGATACGAGCGGGTCATCCTACGAGCAGTACTTC
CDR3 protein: CASSQDTSGSSYEQYF

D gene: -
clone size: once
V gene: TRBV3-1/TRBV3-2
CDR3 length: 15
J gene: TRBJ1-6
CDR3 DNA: TGTGCCAGCAGCCATGATGGAACGGAAAATTCACCCCTCCACTTT
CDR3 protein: CASSHDGTENSPLHF

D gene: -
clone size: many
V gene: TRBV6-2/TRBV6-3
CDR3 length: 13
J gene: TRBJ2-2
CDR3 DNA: TGTGCCAGCAGTACCCGGGACACCGGGGAGCTGTTTTTT
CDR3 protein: CASSTRDTGELFF

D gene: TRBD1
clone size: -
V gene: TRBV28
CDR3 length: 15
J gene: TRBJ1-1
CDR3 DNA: TGTGCCAGCAGTTACAGGGGGCGCGGGAACACTGAAGCTTTCTTT
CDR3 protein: CASSYRGRGNTEAFF

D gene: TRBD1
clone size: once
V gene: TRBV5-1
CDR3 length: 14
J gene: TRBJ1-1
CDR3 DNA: TGCGCCAGCAGCTTGGGACAGGGTTACACTGAAGCTTTCTTT
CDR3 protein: CASSLGQGYTEAFF

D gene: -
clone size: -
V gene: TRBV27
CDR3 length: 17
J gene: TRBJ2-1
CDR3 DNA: TGTGCCAGCAGTTCTACCTATAGCGCTGGGTCCTACAATGAGCAGTTCTTC
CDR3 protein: CASSSTYSAGSYNEQFF

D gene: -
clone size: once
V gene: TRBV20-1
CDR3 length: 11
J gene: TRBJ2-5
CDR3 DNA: TGCAGTGCGAAGGCCCCCCGGGACTCAAACTTC
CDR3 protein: CSAKAPRDSNF

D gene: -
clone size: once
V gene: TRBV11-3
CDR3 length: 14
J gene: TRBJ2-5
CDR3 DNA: TGTGCCAGCAGCCCCGGTCTGGCCCAAGAGACCCAGTACTTC
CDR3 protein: CASSPGLAQETQYF

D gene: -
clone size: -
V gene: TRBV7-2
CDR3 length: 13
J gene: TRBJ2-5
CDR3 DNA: TGTGCCAGCAGCTTAGTAGCTCCTGGGACCCAGTACTTC
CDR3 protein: CASSLVAPGTQYF

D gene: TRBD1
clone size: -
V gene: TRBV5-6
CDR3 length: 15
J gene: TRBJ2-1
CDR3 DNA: TGTGCCAGCAGCTTGGAAGTGACAGGGGTGTATGAGCAGTTCTTC
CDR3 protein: CASSLEVTGVYEQFF

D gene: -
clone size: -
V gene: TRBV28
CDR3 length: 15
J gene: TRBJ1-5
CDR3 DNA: TGTGCCAGCAGTTTCCCTACCGGGGGCAATCAGCCCCAGCATTTT
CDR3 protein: CASSFPTGGNQPQHF

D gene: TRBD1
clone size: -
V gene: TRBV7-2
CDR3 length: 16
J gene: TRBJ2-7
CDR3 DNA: TGTGCCAGCAGCTCTGGGACAGGGGCGAGCTCCTACGAGCAGTACTTC
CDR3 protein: CASSSGTGASSYEQYF

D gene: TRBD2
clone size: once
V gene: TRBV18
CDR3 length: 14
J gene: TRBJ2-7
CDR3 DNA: TGTGCCAGCTCACCCCGGGCTAGCGGAGCCGAGCAGTACTTC
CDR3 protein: CASSPRASGAEQYF

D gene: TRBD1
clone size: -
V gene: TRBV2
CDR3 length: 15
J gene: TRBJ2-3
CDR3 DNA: TGTGCCAGCAGTTCGACAGGGAGATGGACAGATACGCAGTATTTT
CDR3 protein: CASSSTGRWTDTQYF

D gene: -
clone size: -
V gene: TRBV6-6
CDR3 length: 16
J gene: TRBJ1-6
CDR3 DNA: TGTGCCAGCAGCTTCCTCGGGGGCTCCTATAATTCACCCCTCCACTTT
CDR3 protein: CASSFLGGSYNSPLHF

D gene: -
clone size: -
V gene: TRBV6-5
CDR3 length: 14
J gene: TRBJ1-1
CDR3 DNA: TGTGCCAGCAGTCCCGACGGGAGGAACACTGAAGCTTTCTTT
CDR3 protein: CASSPDGRNTEAFF

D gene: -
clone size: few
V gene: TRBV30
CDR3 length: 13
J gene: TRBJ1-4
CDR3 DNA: TGTGCCTGCCACCCTCATCCCGGTGAAAAACTGTTTTTT
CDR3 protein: CACHPHPGEKLFF

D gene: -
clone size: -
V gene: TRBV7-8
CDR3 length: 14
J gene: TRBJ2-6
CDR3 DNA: TGTGCCAGCAGCTCGACCTCCGGGGCCAACGTCCTGACTTTC
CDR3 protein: CASSSTSGANVLTF

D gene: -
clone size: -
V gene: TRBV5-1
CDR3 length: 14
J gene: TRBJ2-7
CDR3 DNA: TGCGCCAGCAGCTTCCGGACAGACTCCTACGAGCAGTACTTC
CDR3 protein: CASSFRTDSYEQYF

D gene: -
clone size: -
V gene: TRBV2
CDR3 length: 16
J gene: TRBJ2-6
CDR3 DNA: TGTGCCAGCAGTGAACTACGGGCCTCTGGGGCCAACGTCCTGACTTTC
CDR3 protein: CASSELRASGANVLTF

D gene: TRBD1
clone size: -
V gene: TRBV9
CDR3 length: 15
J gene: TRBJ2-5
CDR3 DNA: TGTGCCAGCAGCGTGGGGGACAGGGAAGGAGAGACCCAGTACTTC
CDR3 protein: CASSVGDREGETQYF

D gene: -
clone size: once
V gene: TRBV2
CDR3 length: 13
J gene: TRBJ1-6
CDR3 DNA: TGTGCCAGCCGGGGGGGTGGTAATTCACCCCTCCACTTT
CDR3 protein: CASRGGGNSPLHF

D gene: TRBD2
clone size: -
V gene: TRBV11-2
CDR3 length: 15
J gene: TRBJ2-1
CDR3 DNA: TGTGCCAGCAGCCCCCCGCGGGGACTAGCGGTAGAGCAGTTCTTC
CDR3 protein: CASSPPRGLAVEQFF

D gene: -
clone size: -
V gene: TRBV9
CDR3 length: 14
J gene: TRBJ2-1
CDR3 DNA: TGTGCCAGCACAACAACAAGCTCCTACAATGAGCAGTTCTTC
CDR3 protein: CASTTTSSYNEQFF

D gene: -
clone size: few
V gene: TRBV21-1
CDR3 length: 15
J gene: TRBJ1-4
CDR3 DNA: TGTGCCAGCAGCATCAAAGGGCACTGTAATGAAAAACTGTTTTTT
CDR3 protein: CASSIKGHCNEKLFF

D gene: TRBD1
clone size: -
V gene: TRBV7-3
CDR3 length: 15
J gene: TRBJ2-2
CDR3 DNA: TGTGCCAGCAGCCCAGGACAGGGGGCGAACGGGGAGCTGTTTTTT
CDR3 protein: CASSPGQGANGELFF

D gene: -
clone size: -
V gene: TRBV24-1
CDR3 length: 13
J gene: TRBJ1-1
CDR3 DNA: TGTGCCACCATGAGGGAGGCGAACACTGAAGCTTTCTTT
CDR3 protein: CATMREANTEAFF

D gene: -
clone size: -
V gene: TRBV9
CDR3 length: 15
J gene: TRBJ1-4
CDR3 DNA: TGTGCCAGCAGCGATGGGACAACTTATAATGAAAAACTGTTTTTT
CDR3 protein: CASSDGTTYNEKLFF

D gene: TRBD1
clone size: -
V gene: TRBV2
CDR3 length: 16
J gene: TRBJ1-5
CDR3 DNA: TGTGCCAGCAGGGGACAGGAGTTCAGCAGTACTCAGCCCCAGCATTTT
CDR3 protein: CASRGQEFSSTQPQHF

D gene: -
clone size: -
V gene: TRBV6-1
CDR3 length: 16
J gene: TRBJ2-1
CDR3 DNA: TGTGCCAGCAGTGTTCTAGTAGACCGGGTTTCCAATGAGCAGTTCTTC
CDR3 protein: CASSVLVDRVSNEQFF

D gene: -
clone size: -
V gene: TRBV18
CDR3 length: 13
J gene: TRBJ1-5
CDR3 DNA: TGTGCCAGCTCACACGGCGGAAACCAGCCCCAGCATTTT
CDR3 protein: CASSHGGNQPQHF

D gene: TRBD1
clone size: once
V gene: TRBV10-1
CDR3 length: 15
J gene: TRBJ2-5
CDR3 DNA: TGCGCCAGCAGTGAGTGGGGACAGGGGCTAGAGACCCAGTACTTC
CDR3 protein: CASSEWGQGLETQYF

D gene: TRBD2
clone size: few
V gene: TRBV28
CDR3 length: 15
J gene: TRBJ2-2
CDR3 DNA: TGTGCCAGCACTCCGGGGGGATCGAACACCGGGGAGCTGTTTTTT
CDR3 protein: CASTPGGSNTGELFF

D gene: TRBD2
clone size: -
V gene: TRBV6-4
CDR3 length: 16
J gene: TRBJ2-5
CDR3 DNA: TGTGCCAGCAGTGAGGGCAGAGCGGGAGGTCACGAGACCCAGTACTTC
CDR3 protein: CASSEGRAGGHETQYF

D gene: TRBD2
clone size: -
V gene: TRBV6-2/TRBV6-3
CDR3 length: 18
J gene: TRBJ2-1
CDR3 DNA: TGTGCCAGCAGTTCCCATGCCCTTGGACTAGCGGGTTACAATGAGCAGTTCTTC
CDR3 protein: CASSSHALGLAGYNEQFF

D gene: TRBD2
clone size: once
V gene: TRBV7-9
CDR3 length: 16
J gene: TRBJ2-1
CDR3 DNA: TGTGCCAGCAGCTTAGAGACTAGCGGCCCCTACAATGAGCAGTTCTTC
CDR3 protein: CASSLETSGPYNEQFF

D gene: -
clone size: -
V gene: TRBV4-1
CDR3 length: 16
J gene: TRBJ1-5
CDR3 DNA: TGCGCCAGCAGCCAAGGTGTAGCTTATAGCAATCAGCCCCAGCATTTT
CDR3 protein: CASSQGVAYSNQPQHF

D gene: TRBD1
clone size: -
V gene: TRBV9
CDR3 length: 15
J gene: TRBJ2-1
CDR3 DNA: TGTGCCAGCAGCGTATGGACAGGGACGGACGATGAGCAGTTCTTC
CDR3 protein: CASSVWTGTDDEQFF

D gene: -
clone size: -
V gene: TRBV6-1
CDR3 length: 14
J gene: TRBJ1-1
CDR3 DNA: TGTGCCAGCAGTGAAGCGCTTCTGACAACTGAAGCTTTCTTT
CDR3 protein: CASSEALLTTEAFF

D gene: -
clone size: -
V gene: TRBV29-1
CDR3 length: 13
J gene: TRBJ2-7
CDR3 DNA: TGCAGCGTTGAAGGGCCGGTCTCCTACGAGCAGTACTTC
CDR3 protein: CSVEGPVSYEQYF

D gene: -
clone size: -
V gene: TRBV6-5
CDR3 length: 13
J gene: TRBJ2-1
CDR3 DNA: TGTGCCAGCCGTTACGGAGAATACAATGAGCAGTTCTTC
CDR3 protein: CASRYGEYNEQFF

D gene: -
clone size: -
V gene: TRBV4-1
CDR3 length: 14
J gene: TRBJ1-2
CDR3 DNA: TGCGCCAGCAGCCAAGAAGGATTAATGCTCGGCTACACCTTC
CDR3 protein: CASSQEGLMLGYTF

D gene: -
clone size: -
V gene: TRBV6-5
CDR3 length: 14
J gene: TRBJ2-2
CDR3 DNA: TGTGCCAGCAGGGACAAATGGGACACCGGGGAGCTGTTTTTT
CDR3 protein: CASRDKWDTGELFF

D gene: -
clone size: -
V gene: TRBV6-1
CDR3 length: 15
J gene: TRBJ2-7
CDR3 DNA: TGTGCCAGCAGCGAAGGCGGGACGGGACGCTACGAGCAGTACTTC
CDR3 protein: CASSEGGTGRYEQYF

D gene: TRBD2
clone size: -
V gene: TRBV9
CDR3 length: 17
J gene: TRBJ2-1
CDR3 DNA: TGTGCCAGCAGCGAGGGACTAGCGGGAGGCCACAACAATGAGCAGTTCTTC
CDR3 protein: CASSEGLAGGHNNEQFF

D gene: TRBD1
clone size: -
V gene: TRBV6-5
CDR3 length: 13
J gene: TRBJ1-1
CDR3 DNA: TGTGCCAGCAGGAACTCAGGGGGCACTGAAGCTTTCTTT
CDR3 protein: CASRNSGGTEAFF

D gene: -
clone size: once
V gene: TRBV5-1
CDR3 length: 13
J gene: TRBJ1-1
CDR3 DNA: TGCGCCAGCAGCTTGGTAAGAAACACTGAAGCTTTCTTT
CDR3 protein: CASSLVRNTEAFF

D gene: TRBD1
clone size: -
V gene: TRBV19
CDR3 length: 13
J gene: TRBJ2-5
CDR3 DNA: TGTGCCAGCAGACAGGGGAATGGAGAGACCCAGTACTTC
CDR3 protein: CASRQGNGETQYF

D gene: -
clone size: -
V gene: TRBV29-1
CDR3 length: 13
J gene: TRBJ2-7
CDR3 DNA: TGCAGCGTTGAGGGAGGACAGGCCTACGAGCAGTACTTC
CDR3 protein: CSVEGGQAYEQYF

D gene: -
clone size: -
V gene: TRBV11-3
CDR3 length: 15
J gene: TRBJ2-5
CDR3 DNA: TGTGCCAGCAGCCCAGGAACAGGGTTGGCGGAGACCCAGTACTTC
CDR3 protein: CASSPGTGLAETQYF

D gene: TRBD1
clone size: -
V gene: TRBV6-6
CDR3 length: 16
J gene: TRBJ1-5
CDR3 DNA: TGTGCCAGCAGTACCCCCCACAGGGGGAGCAATCAGCCCCAGCATTTT
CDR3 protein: CASSTPHRGSNQPQHF